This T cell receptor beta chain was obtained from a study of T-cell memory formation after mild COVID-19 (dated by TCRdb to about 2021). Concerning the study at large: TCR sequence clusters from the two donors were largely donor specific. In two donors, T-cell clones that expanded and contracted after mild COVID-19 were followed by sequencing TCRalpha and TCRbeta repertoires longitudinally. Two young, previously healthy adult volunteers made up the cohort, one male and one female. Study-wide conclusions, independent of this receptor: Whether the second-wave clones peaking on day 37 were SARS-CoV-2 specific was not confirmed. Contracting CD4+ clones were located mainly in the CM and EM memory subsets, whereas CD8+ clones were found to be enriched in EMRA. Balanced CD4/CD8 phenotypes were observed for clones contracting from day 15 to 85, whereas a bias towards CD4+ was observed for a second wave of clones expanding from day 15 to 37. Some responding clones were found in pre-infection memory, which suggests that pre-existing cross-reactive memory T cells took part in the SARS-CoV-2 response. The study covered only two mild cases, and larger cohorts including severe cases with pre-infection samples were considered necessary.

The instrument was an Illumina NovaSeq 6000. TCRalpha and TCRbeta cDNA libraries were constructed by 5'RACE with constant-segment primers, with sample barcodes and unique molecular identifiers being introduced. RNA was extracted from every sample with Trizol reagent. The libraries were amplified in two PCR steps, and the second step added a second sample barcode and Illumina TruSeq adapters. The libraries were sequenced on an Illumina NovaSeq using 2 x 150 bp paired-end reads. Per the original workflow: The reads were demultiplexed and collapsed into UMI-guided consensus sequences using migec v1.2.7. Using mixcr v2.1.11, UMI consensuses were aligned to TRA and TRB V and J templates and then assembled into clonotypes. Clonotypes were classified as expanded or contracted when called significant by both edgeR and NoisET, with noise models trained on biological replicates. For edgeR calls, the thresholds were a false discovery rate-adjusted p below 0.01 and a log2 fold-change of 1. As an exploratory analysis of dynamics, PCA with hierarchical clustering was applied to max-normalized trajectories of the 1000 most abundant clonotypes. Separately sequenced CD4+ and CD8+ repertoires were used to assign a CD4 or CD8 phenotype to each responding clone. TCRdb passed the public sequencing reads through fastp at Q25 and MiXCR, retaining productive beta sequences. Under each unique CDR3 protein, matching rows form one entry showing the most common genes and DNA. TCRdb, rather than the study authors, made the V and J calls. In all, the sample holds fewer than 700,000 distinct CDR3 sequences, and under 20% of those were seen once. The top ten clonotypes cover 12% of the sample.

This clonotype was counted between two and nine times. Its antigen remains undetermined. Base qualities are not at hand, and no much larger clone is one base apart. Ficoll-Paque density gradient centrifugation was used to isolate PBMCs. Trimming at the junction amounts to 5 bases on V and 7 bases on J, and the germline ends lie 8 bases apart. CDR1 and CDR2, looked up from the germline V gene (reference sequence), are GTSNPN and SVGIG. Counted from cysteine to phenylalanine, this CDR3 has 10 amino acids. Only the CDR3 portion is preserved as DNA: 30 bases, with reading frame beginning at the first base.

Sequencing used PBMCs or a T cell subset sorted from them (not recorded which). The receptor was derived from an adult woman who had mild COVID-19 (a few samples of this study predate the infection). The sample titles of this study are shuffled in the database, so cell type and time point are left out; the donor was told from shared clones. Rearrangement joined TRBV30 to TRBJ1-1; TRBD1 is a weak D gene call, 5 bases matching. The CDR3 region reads CAWADSEAFF. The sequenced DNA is TGTGCCTGGGCAGACAGTGAAGCTTTCTTT.